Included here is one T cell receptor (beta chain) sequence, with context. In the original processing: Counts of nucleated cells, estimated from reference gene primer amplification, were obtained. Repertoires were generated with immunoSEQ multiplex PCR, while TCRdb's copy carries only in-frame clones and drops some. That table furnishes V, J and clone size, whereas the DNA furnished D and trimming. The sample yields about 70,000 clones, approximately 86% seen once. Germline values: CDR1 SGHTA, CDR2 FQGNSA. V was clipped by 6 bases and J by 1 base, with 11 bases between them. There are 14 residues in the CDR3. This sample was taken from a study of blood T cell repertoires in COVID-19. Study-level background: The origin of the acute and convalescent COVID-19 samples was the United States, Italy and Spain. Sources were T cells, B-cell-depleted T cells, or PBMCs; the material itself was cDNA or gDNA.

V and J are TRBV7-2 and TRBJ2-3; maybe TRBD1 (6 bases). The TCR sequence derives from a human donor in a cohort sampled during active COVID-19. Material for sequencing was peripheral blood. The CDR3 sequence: CASSTTGRTDTQYF. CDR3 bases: TGTGCCAGCAGTACGACAGGACGCACAGATACGCAGTATTTT.